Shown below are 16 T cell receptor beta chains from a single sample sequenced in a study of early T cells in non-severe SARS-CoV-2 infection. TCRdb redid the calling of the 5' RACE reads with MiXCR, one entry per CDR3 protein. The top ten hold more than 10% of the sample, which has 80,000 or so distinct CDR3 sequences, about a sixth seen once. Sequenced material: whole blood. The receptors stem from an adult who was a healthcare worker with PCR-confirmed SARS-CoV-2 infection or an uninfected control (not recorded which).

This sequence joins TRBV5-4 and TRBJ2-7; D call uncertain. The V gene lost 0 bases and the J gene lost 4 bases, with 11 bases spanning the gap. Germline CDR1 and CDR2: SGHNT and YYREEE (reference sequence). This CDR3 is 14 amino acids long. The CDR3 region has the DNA TGTGCCAGCAGCTTGGTCGCTGACGGATACGAGCAGTACTTC. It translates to CASSLVADGYEQYF.

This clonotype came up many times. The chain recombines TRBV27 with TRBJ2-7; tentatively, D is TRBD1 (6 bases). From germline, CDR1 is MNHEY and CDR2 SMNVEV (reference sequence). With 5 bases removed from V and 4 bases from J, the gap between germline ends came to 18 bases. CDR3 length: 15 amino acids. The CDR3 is CASSPVTGTIYEQYF. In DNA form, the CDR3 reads TGTGCCAGCAGTCCGGTCACCGGGACAATTTACGAGCAGTACTTC.

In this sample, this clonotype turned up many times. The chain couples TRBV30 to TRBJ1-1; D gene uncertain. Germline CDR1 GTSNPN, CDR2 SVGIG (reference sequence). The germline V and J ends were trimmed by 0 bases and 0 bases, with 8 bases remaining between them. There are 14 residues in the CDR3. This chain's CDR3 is CAWSVSPMNTEAFF. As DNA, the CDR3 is TGTGCCTGGAGTGTCAGCCCCATGAACACTGAAGCTTTCTTT.

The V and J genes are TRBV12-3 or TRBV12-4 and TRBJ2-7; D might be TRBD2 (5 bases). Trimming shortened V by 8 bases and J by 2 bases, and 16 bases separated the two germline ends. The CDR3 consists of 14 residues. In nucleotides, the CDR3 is TGTGCCAGCGGTGTGCTGAGGGCTACCTACGAGCAGTACTTC. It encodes CASGVLRATYEQYF.

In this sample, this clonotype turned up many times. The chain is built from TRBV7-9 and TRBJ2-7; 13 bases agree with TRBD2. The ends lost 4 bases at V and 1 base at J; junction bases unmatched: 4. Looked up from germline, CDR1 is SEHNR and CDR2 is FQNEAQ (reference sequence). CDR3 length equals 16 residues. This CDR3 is CASSSGTSGISYEQYF. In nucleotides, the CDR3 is TGTGCCAGCAGCTCCGGGACTAGCGGGATATCCTACGAGCAGTACTTC.

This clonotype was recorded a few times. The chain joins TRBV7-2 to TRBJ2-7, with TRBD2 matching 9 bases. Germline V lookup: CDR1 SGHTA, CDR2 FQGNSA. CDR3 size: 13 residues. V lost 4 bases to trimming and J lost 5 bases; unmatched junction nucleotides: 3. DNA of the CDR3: TGTGCCAGCAGCTCGCGGGGGGGCCACGAGCAGTACTTC. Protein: CASSSRGGHEQYF.

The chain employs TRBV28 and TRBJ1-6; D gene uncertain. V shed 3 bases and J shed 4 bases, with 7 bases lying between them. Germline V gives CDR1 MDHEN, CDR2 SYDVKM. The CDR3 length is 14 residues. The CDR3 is CASSFEGYNSPLHF. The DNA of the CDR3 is TGTGCCAGCAGTTTTGAGGGTTATAATTCACCCCTCCACTTT.

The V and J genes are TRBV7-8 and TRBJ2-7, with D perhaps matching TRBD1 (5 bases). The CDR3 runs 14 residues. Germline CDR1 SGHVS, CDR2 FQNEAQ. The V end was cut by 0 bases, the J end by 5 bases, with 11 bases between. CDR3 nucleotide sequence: TGTGCCAGCAGCTTAGCGAGGACAAAAAACGAGCAGTACTTC. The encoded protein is CASSLARTKNEQYF.

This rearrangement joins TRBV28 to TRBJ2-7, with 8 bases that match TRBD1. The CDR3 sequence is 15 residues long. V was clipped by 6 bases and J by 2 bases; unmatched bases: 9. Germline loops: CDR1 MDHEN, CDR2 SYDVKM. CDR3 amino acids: CASRQRTGIPYEQYF. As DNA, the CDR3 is TGTGCCAGCAGGCAAAGGACAGGGATCCCCTACGAGCAGTACTTC.

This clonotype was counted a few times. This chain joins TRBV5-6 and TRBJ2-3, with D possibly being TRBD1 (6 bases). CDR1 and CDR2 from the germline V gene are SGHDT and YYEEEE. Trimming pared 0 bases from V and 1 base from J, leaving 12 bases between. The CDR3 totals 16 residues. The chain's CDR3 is CASSLAPGVRTDTQYF. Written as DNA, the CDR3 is TGTGCCAGCAGCTTGGCCCCAGGGGTCCGCACAGATACGCAGTATTTT.

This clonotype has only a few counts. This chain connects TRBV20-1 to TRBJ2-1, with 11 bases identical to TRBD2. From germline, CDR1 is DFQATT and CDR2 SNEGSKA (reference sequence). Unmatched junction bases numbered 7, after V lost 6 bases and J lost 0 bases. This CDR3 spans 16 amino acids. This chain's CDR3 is CSAQGLAETSYNEQFF. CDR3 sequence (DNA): TGCAGTGCCCAGGGACTAGCGGAGACCTCCTACAATGAGCAGTTCTTC.

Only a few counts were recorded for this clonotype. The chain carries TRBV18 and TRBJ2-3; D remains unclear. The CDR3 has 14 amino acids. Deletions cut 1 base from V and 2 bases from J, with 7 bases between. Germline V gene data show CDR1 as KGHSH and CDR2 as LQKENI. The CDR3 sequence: CASSPLRSTDTQYF. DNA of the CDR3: TGTGCCAGCTCACCACTTCGGTCCACAGATACGCAGTATTTT.

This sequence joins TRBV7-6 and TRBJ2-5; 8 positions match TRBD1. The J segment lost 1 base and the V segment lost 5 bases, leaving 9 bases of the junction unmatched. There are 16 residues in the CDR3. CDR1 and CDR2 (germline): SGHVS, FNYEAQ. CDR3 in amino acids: CASSRWETGAQETQYF. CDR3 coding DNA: TGTGCCAGCAGCCGTTGGGAGACAGGGGCCCAAGAGACCCAGTACTTC.

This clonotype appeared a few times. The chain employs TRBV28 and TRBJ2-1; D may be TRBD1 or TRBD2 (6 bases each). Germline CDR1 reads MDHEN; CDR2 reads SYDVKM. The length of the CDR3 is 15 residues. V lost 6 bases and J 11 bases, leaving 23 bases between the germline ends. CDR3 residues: CASSVPGALAYQQFF. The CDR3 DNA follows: TGTGCCAGCAGCGTCCCGGGGGCCCTAGCCTACCAGCAGTTCTTC. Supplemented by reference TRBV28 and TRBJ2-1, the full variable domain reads DVKVTQSSRYLVKRTGEKVFLECVQDMDHENMFWYRQDPGLGLRLIYFSYDVKMKEKGDIPEGYSVSREKKERFSLILESASTNQTSMYLCASSVPGALAYQQFFGPGTRLTVL.

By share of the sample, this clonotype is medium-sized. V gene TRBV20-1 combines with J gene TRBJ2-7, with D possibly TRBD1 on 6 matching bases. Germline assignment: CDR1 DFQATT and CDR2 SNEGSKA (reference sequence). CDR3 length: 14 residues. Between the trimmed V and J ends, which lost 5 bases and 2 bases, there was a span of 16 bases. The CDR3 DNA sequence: TGCAGTGCTCCCCGAGGGGGTGAAACCTACGAGCAGTACTTC. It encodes CSAPRGGETYEQYF.

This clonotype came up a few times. In DNA, the CDR3 is TGCGCCAGCAGTGAAAGACCAGGGTACACTGAAGCTTTCTTT. Translating gives CASSERPGYTEAFF. V usage is TRBV10-1 and J usage is TRBJ1-1, with TRBD1 as a possible D gene (5 bases). The CDR3 runs to 14 residues. Germline V gene data show CDR1 as WNHNN and CDR2 as SYGVQD (reference sequence). The V end lost 3 bases, the J end lost 3 bases, and 11 bases lay between the germline ends.